This T cell receptor beta chain was identified in a study of blood T cell repertoires in COVID-19. About the research overall: T cells, B-cell-depleted T cells, or PBMCs supplied cDNA or gDNA.

J gave up 0 bases and V 0 bases, and 6 bases lay outside the gene matches. Germline loops: CDR1 ENHRY, CDR2 SYGVKD. The CDR3 spans 20 residues. This clone was picked up a small number of times. As handled by the study authors: Using reference gene primer amplification, nucleated cell counts were estimated. Only in-frame clones appear in the TCRdb table, and some are missing; sequencing was by immunoSEQ multiplex PCR. Clone size and V and J calls were adopted from that table, with D and trimming inferred from the DNA. Counted here are around 150,000 clones, 80% to 85% occurring once; the ten biggest clones make up about 10%.

This chain links TRBV10-3 with TRBJ2-1, with 15 nucleotides matching TRBD2. The material sequenced was peripheral blood. The TCR comes from a woman of 80 years or more with active or convalescent COVID-19. Here the CDR3 reads CAISESGLAGGRSSYNEQFF. The CDR3 bases are TGTGCCATCAGTGAGTCAGGACTAGCGGGGGGGCGGAGCTCCTACAATGAGCAGTTCTTC.